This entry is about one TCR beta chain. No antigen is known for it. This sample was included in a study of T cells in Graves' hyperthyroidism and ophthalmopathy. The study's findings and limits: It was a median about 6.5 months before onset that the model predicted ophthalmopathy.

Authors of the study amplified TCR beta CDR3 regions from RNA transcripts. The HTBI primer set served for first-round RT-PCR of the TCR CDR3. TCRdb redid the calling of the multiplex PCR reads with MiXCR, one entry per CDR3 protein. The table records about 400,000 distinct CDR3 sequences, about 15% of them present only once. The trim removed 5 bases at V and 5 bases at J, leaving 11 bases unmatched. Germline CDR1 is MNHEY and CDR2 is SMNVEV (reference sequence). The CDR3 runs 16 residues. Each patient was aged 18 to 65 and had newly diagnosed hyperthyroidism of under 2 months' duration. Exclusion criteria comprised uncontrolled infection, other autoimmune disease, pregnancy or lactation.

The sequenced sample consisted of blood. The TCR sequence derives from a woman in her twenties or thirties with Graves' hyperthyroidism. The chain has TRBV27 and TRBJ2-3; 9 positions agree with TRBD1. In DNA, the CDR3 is TGTGCCAGCAGTAGCGCCGGGACAGGGTTGAGAGATACGCAGTATTTT. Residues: CASSSAGTGLRDTQYF.